This entry is about one T cell receptor (beta chain). Antigen specificity is unknown. The protocol was immunoSEQ multiplex PCR, while the TCRdb copy is restricted to in-frame clones and leaves out a portion. Of around 2,000,000 clones detected, less than 95% appear once; the ten largest clones hold approximately 1.2%. Germline CDR1 is MNHEY and CDR2 is SMNVEV (reference sequence). The ends were cut back, 10 bases at V and 3 bases at J, with 15 bases in the middle. The CDR3 covers 14 residues. These data are taken from a study of shared clonotypes between healthy human individuals. Study-level results: For sorted subsets, rarefaction showed incomplete sequencing despite large depth.

Terminally differentiated effector memory CD45RA+ cells were excluded by CCR7 positive selection of CD45RO-negative cells. This receptor was obtained from a man between 18 and 35 years old in good health. The sample comprised naive CD8+ T cells sorted from blood. V gene TRBV27 combines with J gene TRBJ1-4; possibly TRBD1 for D (6 bases). The CDR3 DNA sequence: TGTGCCACCTCAGTGGGGGGCTCTAATGAAAAACTGTTTTTT. This translates into CATSVGGSNEKLFF.